This T cell receptor beta chain was obtained from a study of T cell changes during pregnancy in multiple sclerosis. The CDR3 totals 14 residues. Between the trimmed V and J ends, which lost 2 bases and 8 bases, there was a span of 12 bases. Per the germline V gene, CDR1 is SGHVS and CDR2 is FNYEAQ. Sequenced by immunoSEQ multiplex PCR; TCRdb stores in-frame clones only, minus some. Of more than 55,000 clones listed, about nine tenths were seen once; the top ten hold 2% to 2.5%. The sample was peripheral blood, taken in the third trimester of pregnancy. This receptor was identified in a female donor in good health, enrolled as a control in a pregnancy study. The chain carries TRBV7-6 and TRBJ1-4; no clear D. This CDR3 is CASSLSGSREKLFF. CDR3 sequence (DNA): TGTGCCAGCAGCTTATCTGGGAGCAGGGAAAAACTGTTTTTT. Variable domain in full (rest from reference TRBV7-6 and TRBJ1-4): GAGVSQSPRYKVTKRGQDVALRCDPISGHVSLYWYRQALGQGPEFLTYFNYEAQQDKSGLPNDRFSAERPEGSISTLTIQRTEQRDSAMYRCASSLSGSREKLFFGSGTQLSVL.